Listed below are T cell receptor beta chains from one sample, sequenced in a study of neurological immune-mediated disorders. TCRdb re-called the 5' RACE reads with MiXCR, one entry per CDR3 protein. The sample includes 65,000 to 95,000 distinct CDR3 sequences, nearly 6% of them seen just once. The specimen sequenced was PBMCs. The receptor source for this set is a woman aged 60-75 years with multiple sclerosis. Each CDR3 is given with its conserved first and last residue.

CDR3: CSARLDGSSGNTIYF; V: TRBV20-1; J: TRBJ1-3
CDR3: CASTKGLAGYEQYF; V: TRBV6-5; J: TRBJ2-7
CDR3: CASRPAVNTQYF; V: TRBV28; J: TRBJ2-3
CDR3: CSATDRRSTDTQYF; V: TRBV20-1; J: TRBJ2-3
CDR3: CSARLDRGYTEAFF; V: TRBV20-1; J: TRBJ1-1
CDR3: CASKNPAGQGGRQPQHF; V: TRBV6-1; J: TRBJ1-5
CDR3: CASSFGAGGRFDTEAFF; V: TRBV5-1; J: TRBJ1-1
CDR3: CSAREGQSPYEQYF; V: TRBV20-1; J: TRBJ2-7
CDR3: CASSRQASYEQYF; V: TRBV7-6; J: TRBJ2-7
CDR3: CASSRTGSSYEQYF; V: TRBV5-1; J: TRBJ2-7
CDR3: CASSPVWDETQYF; V: TRBV7-2; J: TRBJ2-5
CDR3: CASGSGDREGQPQHF; V: TRBV9; J: TRBJ1-5
CDR3: CASSLDPGMNTEAFF; V: TRBV11-2; J: TRBJ1-1
CDR3: CSVDDYQETQYF; V: TRBV29-1; J: TRBJ2-5
CDR3: CASSLKMGRGDGETQYF; V: TRBV12-3/TRBV12-4; J: TRBJ2-5
CDR3: CSVELAGGQYEQFF; V: TRBV29-1; J: TRBJ2-1
CDR3: CASSTRTGSNTEAFF; V: TRBV7-9; J: TRBJ1-1
CDR3: CASSLGTVYNEQFF; V: TRBV5-1; J: TRBJ2-1
CDR3: CASTPGQSNTEAFF; V: TRBV12-3/TRBV12-4; J: TRBJ1-1
CDR3: CASSLVAGEGTGELFF; V: TRBV5-1; J: TRBJ2-2
CDR3: CASRAGTGLSYEQYF; V: TRBV28; J: TRBJ2-7
CDR3: CASSQDGDSSYNSPLHF; V: TRBV4-2; J: TRBJ1-6
CDR3: CASSLGGRTGELFF; V: TRBV7-6; J: TRBJ2-2
CDR3: CASSQRTSGGNTGELFF; V: TRBV4-2; J: TRBJ2-2
CDR3: CASSFRQGQETQYF; V: TRBV7-7; J: TRBJ2-5
CDR3: CASSDRRQGTYEQYF; V: TRBV6-1; J: TRBJ2-7
CDR3: CASSEARSGTGGYTF; V: TRBV6-1; J: TRBJ1-2
CDR3: CASSLPPWETQYF; V: TRBV5-6; J: TRBJ2-5
CDR3: CASSLEFPDTEQYF; V: TRBV7-2; J: TRBJ2-7
CDR3: CASTPNKGGSNQPQHF; V: TRBV28; J: TRBJ1-5
CDR3: CASSFERPLRGYTF; V: TRBV7-2; J: TRBJ1-2
CDR3: CATRTGQTYEQYF; V: TRBV15; J: TRBJ2-7
CDR3: CASSKGPIEKLFF; V: TRBV7-9; J: TRBJ1-4
CDR3: CASGLGPRAEQYF; V: TRBV12-5; J: TRBJ2-7
CDR3: CSALGHEQYF; V: TRBV20-1; J: TRBJ2-7
CDR3: CASSPGTQAFF; V: TRBV6-1; J: TRBJ1-1
CDR3: CASSSKTSLSYEQYF; V: TRBV11-2; J: TRBJ2-7
CDR3: CASSPGLLGETQYF; V: TRBV6-5; J: TRBJ2-5
CDR3: CSAAGTGEGEKLFF; V: TRBV20-1; J: TRBJ1-4
CDR3: CSGGSPKQFF; V: TRBV20-1; J: TRBJ2-1
CDR3: CSAKGARQPQHF; V: TRBV20-1; J: TRBJ1-5
CDR3: CATSRQGGLGEKLFF; V: TRBV15; J: TRBJ1-4
CDR3: CSATGGWDATNEKLFF; V: TRBV20-1; J: TRBJ1-4
CDR3: CASSQEATLGGYTF; V: TRBV14; J: TRBJ1-2
CDR3: CSAISSRLPQETQYF; V: TRBV20-1; J: TRBJ2-5